The 18 T cell receptor beta chains below all came from one sample that was sequenced in a study of T cells after yellow fever vaccination. MiXCR, run by TCRdb on the 5' RACE reads, gives a single entry per CDR3 protein. The data hold about 630,000 distinct CDR3 sequences, with more than 9% observed a single time. Sequencing was performed on PBMCs, taken on the day of the yellow fever booster vaccination. The receptors come from a young man who received the YFV17D yellow fever vaccine.

DNA for the CDR3: TGTGCCAGTAGTATCAGTGGTCCTAGCACAGATACGCAGTATTTT. This encodes CASSISGPSTDTQYF. V is TRBV19 and J is TRBJ2-3; D unresolved. Between the trimmed V and J ends, which lost 3 bases and 0 bases, there was a span of 10 bases. CDR1 is LNHDA, CDR2 SQIVND, per germline (reference sequence). CDR3 size: 15 residues.

This clonotype was seen at least ten times. The chain recombines TRBV7-9 with TRBJ1-4; D might be TRBD1 (5 bases). Deletions cut 1 base from V and 0 bases from J, with 6 bases between. Germline lookup yields CDR1 SEHNR and CDR2 FQNEAQ (reference sequence). This CDR3 comprises 15 residues. The DNA for the CDR3 is TGTGCCAGCAGCTTAGGGGGGTCAACTAATGAAAAACTGTTTTTT. Translated: CASSLGGSTNEKLFF.

The chain carries TRBV7-2 and TRBJ2-3; D is perhaps TRBD2 (6 bases). The CDR3 has 17 amino acids. From germline, CDR1 is SGHTA and CDR2 FQGNSA. Trimming pared 5 bases from V and 5 bases from J, leaving 23 bases between. The chain's CDR3 is CASSPIFFGGGVDTQYF. CDR3 nucleotide sequence: TGTGCCAGCAGCCCTATTTTCTTCGGGGGAGGTGTAGATACGCAGTATTTT.

This clonotype was recorded a few times. The chain joins TRBV6-5 to TRBJ2-5, with TRBD2 identical over 7 bases. The CDR3 is 14 amino acids. The V gene end was trimmed by 4 bases and the J gene end by 4 bases; junction bases not matched to a gene: 6. Germline CDR1 is MNHEY and CDR2 is SVGAGI. Here the CDR3 DNA reads TGTGCCAGCAGTTGGGGACTAAAAGGAGAGACCCAGTACTTC. Translating gives CASSWGLKGETQYF.

The DNA for the CDR3 is TGTGCCTGGAGTGTACGAGTGAGGGGGCGTTGGAACATTCAGTACTTC. It encodes CAWSVRVRGRWNIQYF. The chain has TRBV30 and TRBJ2-4, with 7 bases that match TRBD1. The junction had 12 bases not matched to a gene; V was cut back by 0 bases and J by 7 bases. The germline V gene has CDR1 GTSNPN and CDR2 SVGIG (reference sequence). The CDR3 loop spans 16 amino acids.

V is TRBV6-5 and J is TRBJ1-1; no firm D call. Germline CDR1 and CDR2: MNHEY and SVGAGI. The V gene lost 2 bases and the J gene lost 1 base, with 17 bases spanning the gap. The CDR3 consists of 17 residues. CDR3: CASSYGVTEPPNTEAFF. The CDR3 bases are TGTGCCAGCAGTTACGGTGTGACTGAACCCCCGAACACTGAAGCTTTCTTT.

This clonotype turned up a few times. The chain joins TRBV7-2 to TRBJ2-2; D gene ambiguous. The CDR3 runs to 14 residues. Deletions cut 5 bases from V and 3 bases from J, with 10 bases between. Germline V CDR1 and CDR2: SGHTA, FQGNSA. The CDR3 nucleotides are TGTGCCAGCAGCCCATACAGTTACACCGGGGAGCTGTTTTTT. Translating it yields CASSPYSYTGELFF.

This clonotype was found a few times. This chain connects TRBV28 to TRBJ1-5; tentatively, D is TRBD1 (5 bases). This CDR3 is 14 amino acids long. Trimming shortened V by 5 bases and J by 6 bases, and 14 bases separated the two germline ends. The V gene's germline CDR1 is MDHEN and CDR2 SYDVKM. The CDR3 DNA is TGTGCCAGCAGTATCGGGACGGGGGGTCAGCCCCAGCATTTT. Its protein is CASSIGTGGQPQHF.

This chain links TRBV4-2 with TRBJ1-2, with D tentatively TRBD1 (5 bases). Germline values: CDR1 LGHNA, CDR2 YNFKEQ. The V end lost 0 bases, the J end lost 5 bases, and 7 bases lay between the germline ends. The length of the CDR3 is 13 residues. The CDR3 DNA sequence: TGTGCCAGCAGCCAAGAGGGGGGATATGGCTACACCTTC. This sequence encodes CASSQEGGYGYTF.

Ten or more counts support this clonotype. The chain links TRBV24-1 to TRBJ1-2; 7 bases are a match to TRBD1. After removal of 10 bases from V and 1 base from J, the junction contained 2 bases not matched to a gene. This CDR3 spans 12 amino acids. Germline V gives CDR1 KGHDR, CDR2 SFDVKD. This CDR3 is CATSGGNYGYTF. DNA of the CDR3: TGTGCCACATCAGGGGGTAACTATGGCTACACCTTC.

In this sample, this clonotype turned up a few times. The chain combines TRBV7-2 with TRBJ2-1; the D gene is possibly TRBD2 (5 bases). This CDR3 has 15 amino acids. The V end lost 1 base, the J end lost 4 bases, and 11 bases lay between the germline ends. From germline, CDR1 is SGHTA and CDR2 FQGNSA. The CDR3 spells CASSLGGSWYNEQFF. CDR3 DNA sequence: TGTGCCAGCAGCTTAGGTGGGAGCTGGTACAATGAGCAGTTCTTC.

The J gene is TRBJ2-1, the V gene TRBV7-2; D is uncertain. In germline, CDR1 is SGHTA, CDR2 FQGNSA. V was cut by 2 bases and J by 12 bases, with 17 bases left in between. The CDR3 is made up of 14 amino acids. The CDR3 DNA sequence: TGTGCCAGCAGCTTAAATCTCCTGAGCGTAGGGCAGTTCTTC. Protein sequence: CASSLNLLSVGQFF.

CDR3 sequence reads: CASSTQGGGYGYTF. The DNA for the CDR3 is TGTGCCAGCAGCACACAAGGGGGAGGCTATGGCTACACCTTC. The chain recombines TRBV7-2 with TRBJ1-2; weak D call: TRBD1 (6 bases). V shed 5 bases and J shed 4 bases, with 14 bases lying between them. The CDR3 covers 14 residues. Per germline, CDR1 SGHTA and CDR2 FQGNSA.

The chain couples TRBV7-2 to TRBJ2-7; D tentatively reads TRBD1 or TRBD2 (5 bases each). The CDR3 is 15 amino acids. CDR1 and CDR2 (germline): SGHTA, FQGNSA. With 2 bases removed from V and 2 bases from J, the gap between germline ends came to 13 bases. The CDR3 region has the DNA TGTGCCAGCAGCTTAAACCGAGGGACGACCTACGAGCAGTACTTC. It encodes CASSLNRGTTYEQYF.

V and J are TRBV25-1 and TRBJ1-2, with D perhaps TRBD1 (5 bases). Germline V lookup: CDR1 MGHDK, CDR2 SYGVNS. V was clipped by 6 bases and J by 4 bases, with 12 bases between them. There are 13 residues in the CDR3. CDR3 amino acids: CASSWDGFYGYTF. The CDR3 DNA reads TGTGCCAGCAGCTGGGACGGATTCTATGGCTACACCTTC.

V and J are TRBV12-3 or TRBV12-4 and TRBJ2-1, with D possibly being TRBD2 (6 bases). CDR3 length: 12 amino acids. The V end was cut by 6 bases, the J end by 15 bases, with 18 bases between. In DNA form, the CDR3 reads TGTGCCAGCAGCTATGGGACTCCTCATCCGTTCTTC. Translated, it gives CASSYGTPHPFF.

This clonotype was seen more than once but under ten times. Germline and junction disagree at one end, which may indicate a read error. This chain connects TRBV20-1 to TRBJ2-3, with 10 bases aligning to TRBD2. CDR3 size: 16 residues. The germline V gene has CDR1 DFQATT and CDR2 SNEGSKA (reference sequence). For the CDR3, the DNA is TGCTGTGCTGAGAATATCGGACTAGCGGCCACAGATACGCAGTATTTT. Translation: CCAENIGLAATDTQYF.

A remark on this clonotype: A much larger clone sits a single nucleotide away, making a read error possible. The CDR3 ends on some other residue instead of the conserved phenylalanine or tryptophan, so this is likely a read error. The V and J genes are TRBV7-9 and TRBJ1-1; tentatively, D is TRBD1 (5 bases). Germline CDR1 is SEHNR and CDR2 is FQNEAQ (reference sequence). Trimming took off 8 bases at V and 10 bases at J, with 5 bases between the two ends. There are 8 residues in the CDR3. CDR3 coding DNA: TGTGCCAGCGGGGCAGCTTTCTCT. It specifies CASGAAFS.